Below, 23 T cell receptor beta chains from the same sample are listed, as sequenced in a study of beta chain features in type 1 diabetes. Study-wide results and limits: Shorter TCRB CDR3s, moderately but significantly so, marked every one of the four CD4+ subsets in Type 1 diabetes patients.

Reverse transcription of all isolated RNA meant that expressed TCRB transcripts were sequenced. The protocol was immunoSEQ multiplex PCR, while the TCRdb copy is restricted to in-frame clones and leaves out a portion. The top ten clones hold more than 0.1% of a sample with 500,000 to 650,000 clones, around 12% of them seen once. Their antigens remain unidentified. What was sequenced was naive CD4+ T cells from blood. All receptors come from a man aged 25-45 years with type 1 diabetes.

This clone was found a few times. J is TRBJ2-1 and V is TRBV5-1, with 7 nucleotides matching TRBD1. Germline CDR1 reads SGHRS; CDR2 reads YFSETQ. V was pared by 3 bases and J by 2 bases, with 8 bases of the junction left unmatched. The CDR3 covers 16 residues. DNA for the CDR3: TGCGCCAGCAGCTCCCCGACAGGGCGGGCCTACAATGAGCAGTTCTTC. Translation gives CASSSPTGRAYNEQFF.

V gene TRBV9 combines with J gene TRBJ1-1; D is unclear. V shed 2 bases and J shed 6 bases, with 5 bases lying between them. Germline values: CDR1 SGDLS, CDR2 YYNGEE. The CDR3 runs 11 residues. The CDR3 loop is CASSVGSEAFF. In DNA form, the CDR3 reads TGTGCCAGCAGCGTCGGGTCTGAAGCTTTCTTT.

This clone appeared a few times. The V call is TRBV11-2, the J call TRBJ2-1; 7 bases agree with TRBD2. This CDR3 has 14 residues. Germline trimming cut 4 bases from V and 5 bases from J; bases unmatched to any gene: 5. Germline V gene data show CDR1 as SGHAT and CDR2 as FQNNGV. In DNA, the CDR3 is TGTGCCAGCAGCTCCCGGGACTACCACAATGAGCAGTTCTTC. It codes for CASSSRDYHNEQFF.

CDR3 nucleotides: TGTGCCAGTAGTTCATCCGGGACCCAGGAGGGCAATGAAAAACTGTTTTTT. Protein: CASSSSGTQEGNEKLFF. The V and J genes are TRBV19 and TRBJ1-4, with TRBD1 as a possible D gene (5 bases). The CDR3 has 17 amino acids. Trimming stripped 5 bases from V and 5 bases from J, with 21 bases between. Germline V lookup: CDR1 LNHDA, CDR2 SQIVND (reference sequence).

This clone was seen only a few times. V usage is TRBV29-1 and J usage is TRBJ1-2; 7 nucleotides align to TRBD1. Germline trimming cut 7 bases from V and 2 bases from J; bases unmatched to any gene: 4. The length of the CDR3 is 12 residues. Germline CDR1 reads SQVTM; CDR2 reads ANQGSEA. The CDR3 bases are TGCAGCGCCGGGACAGTGAACTATGGCTACACCTTC. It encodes CSAGTVNYGYTF.

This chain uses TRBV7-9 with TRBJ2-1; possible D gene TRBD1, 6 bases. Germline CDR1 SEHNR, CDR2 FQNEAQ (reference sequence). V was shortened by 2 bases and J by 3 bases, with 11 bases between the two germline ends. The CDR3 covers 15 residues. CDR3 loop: CASSLHRDRYNEQFF. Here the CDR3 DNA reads TGTGCCAGCAGCTTACACAGGGACCGCTACAATGAGCAGTTCTTC. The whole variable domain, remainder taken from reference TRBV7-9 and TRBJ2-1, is DTGVSQNPRHKITKRGQNVTFRCDPISEHNRLYWYRQTLGQGPEFLTYFQNEAQLEKSRLLSDRFSAERPKGSFSTLEIQRTEQGDSAMYLCASSLHRDRYNEQFFGPGTRLTVL.

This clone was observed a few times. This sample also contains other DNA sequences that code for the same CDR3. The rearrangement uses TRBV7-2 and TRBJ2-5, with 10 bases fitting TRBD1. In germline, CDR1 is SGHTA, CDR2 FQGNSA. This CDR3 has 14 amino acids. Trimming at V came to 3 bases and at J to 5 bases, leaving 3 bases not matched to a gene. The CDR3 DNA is TGTGCCAGCAGCTTGCGGACAGGGGGTGAGACCCAGTACTTC. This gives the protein CASSLRTGGETQYF.

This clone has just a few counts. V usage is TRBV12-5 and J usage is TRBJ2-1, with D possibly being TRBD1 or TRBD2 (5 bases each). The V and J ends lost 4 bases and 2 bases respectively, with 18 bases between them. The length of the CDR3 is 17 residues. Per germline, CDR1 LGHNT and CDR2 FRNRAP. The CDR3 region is CASGSLPGQDAYNEQFF. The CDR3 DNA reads TGTGCTAGTGGTTCCCTTCCGGGGCAGGATGCCTACAATGAGCAGTTCTTC. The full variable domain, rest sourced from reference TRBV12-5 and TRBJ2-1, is DARVTQTPRHKVTEMGQEVTMRCQPILGHNTVFWYRQTMMQGLELLAYFRNRAPLDDSGMPKDRFSAEMPDATLATLKIQPSEPRDSAVYFCASGSLPGQDAYNEQFFGPGTRLTVL.

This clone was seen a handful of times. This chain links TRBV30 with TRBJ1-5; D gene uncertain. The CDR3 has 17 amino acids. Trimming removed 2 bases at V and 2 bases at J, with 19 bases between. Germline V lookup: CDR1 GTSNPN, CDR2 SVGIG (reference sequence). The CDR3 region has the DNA TGTGCCTGGAGTCATGCGTTTCTGGGCAGCGGCAATCAGCCCCAGCATTTT. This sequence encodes CAWSHAFLGSGNQPQHF.

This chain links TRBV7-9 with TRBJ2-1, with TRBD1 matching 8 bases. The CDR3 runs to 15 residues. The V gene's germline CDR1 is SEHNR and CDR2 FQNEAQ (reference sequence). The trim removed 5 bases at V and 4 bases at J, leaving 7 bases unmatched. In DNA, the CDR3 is TGTGCCAGCAGCCGGGGACAGGTGGGGTACAATGAGCAGTTCTTC. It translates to CASSRGQVGYNEQFF.

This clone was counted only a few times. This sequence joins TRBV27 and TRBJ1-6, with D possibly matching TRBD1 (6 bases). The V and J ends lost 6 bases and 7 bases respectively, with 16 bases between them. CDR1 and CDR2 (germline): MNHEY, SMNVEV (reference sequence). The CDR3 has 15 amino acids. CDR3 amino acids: CASSELRGGNSPLHF. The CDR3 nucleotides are TGTGCCAGCAGCGAACTCAGGGGTGGAAATTCACCCCTCCACTTT.

The CDR3 DNA is TGTGCCAGCAGCCAGGGGTTTGACTCTGGAAACACCATATATTTT. This gives the protein CASSQGFDSGNTIYF. The chain links TRBV14 to TRBJ1-3; D not resolved. Germline V gene sequence: CDR1 SGHDN, CDR2 FVKESK. The CDR3 spans 15 residues. V lost 3 bases and J 0 bases, leaving 9 bases between the germline ends.

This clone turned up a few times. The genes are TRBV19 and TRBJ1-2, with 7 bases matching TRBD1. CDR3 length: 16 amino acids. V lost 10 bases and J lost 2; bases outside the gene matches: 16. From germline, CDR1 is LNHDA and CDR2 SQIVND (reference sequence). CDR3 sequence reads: CANRGQNLSVNYGYTF. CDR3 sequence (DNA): TGTGCCAACAGGGGACAGAACCTCTCTGTCAACTATGGCTACACCTTC.

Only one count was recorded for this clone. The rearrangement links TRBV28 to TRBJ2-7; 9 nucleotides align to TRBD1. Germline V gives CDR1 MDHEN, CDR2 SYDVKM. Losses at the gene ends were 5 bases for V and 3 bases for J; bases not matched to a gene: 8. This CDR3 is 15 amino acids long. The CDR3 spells CASSGPPGQGYEQYF. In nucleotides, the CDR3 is TGTGCCAGCAGTGGACCGCCGGGACAGGGCTACGAGCAGTACTTC.

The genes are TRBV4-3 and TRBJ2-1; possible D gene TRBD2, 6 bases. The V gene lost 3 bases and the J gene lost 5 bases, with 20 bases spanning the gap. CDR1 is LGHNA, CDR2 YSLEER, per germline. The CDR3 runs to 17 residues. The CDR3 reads CASSHLFLRGTHNEQFF. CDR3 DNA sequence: TGCGCCAGCAGCCACCTTTTCCTCCGGGGGACTCACAATGAGCAGTTCTTC.

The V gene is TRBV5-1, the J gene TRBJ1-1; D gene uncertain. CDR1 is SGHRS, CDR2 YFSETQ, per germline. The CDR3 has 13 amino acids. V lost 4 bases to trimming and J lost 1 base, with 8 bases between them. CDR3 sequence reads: CASSRIGNTEAFF. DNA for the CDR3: TGCGCCAGCAGCCGAATCGGGAACACTGAAGCTTTCTTT.

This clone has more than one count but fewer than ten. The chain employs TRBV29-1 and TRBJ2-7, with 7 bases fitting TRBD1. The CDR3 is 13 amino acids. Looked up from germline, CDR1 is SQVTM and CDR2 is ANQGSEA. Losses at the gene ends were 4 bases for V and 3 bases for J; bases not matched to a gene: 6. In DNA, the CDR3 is TGCAGCGTTGCCCGGGACAGTAACTACGAGCAGTACTTC. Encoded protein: CSVARDSNYEQYF.

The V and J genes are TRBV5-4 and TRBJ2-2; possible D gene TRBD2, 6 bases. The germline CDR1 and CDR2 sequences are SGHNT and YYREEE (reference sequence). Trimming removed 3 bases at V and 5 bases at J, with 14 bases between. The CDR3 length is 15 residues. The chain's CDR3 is CASSSPNAGTGELFF. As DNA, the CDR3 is TGTGCCAGCAGCTCACCTAACGCGGGAACCGGGGAGCTGTTTTTT.

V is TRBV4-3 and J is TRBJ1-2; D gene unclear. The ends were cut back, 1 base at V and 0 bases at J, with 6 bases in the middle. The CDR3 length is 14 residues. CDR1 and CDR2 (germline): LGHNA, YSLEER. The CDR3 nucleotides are TGCGCCAGCAGCCAAGGCACACCTAACTATGGCTACACCTTC. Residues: CASSQGTPNYGYTF.

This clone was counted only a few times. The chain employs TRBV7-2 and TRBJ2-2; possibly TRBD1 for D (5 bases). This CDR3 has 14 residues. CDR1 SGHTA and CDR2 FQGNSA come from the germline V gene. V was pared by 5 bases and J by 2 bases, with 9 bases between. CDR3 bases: TGTGCCAGCAGCCGACAGTCCAACACCGGGGAGCTGTTTTTT. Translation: CASSRQSNTGELFF.

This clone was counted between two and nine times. The CDR3 DNA reads TGTGCCAGCAGTTACTCCGGGGGGACCAGCACAGATACGCAGTATTTT. Translation: CASSYSGGTSTDTQYF. The chain uses TRBV6-5 and TRBJ2-3, with 7 bases that match TRBD2. Germline values: CDR1 MNHEY, CDR2 SVGAGI. Trimming cost V 0 bases and J 0 bases; bases outside gene matches: 3. This CDR3 is 16 amino acids long.

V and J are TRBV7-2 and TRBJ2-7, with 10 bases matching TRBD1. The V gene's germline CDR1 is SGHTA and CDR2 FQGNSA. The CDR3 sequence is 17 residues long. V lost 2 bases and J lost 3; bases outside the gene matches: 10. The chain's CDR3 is CASSLRDSWTGGYEQYF. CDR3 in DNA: TGTGCCAGCAGCTTACGTGACAGCTGGACAGGGGGCTACGAGCAGTACTTC.

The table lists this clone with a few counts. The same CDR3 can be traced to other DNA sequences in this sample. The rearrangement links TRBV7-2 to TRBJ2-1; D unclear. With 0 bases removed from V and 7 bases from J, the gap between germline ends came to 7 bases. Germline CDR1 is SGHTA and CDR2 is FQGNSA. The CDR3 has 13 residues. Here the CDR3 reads CASSLALLNEQFF. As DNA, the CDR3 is TGTGCCAGCAGCTTAGCGCTTCTTAATGAGCAGTTCTTC.